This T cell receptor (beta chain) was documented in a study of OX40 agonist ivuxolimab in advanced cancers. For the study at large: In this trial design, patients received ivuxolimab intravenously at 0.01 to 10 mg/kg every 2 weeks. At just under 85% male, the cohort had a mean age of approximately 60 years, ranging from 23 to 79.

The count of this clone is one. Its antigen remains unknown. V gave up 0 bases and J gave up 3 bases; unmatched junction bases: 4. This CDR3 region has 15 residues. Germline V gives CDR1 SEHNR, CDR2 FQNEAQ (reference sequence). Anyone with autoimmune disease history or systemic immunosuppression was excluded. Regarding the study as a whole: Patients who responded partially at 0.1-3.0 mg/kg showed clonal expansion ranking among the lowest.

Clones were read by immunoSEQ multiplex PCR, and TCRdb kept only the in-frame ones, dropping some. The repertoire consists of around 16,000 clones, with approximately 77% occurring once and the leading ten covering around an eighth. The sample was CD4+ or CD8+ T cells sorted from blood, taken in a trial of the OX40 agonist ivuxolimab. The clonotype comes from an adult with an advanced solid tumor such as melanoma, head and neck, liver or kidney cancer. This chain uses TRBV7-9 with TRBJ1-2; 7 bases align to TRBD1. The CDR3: CASSLARDRYYGYTF. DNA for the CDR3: TGTGCCAGCAGCTTAGCTCGGGACAGATACTATGGCTACACCTTC.